These 5 T cell receptor beta chains were sequenced from one sample in a study of Graves' ophthalmopathy and Graves' hyperthyroidism. Amplifying from RNA transcripts, the study obtained TCR beta CDR3 regions. HTBI primers primed a first-round RT-PCR, and a second-round multiplex PCR followed. In TCRdb, the multiplex PCR reads were re-called with MiXCR into one record per CDR3 protein. The data contain hundreds of thousands of distinct CDR3 sequences, about a fifth of them singletons. Sequenced: peripheral blood. These receptors were collected from a woman aged 18-35 years with stable Graves' hyperthyroidism. Some clones in this sample may be carry-over from other donors' samples.

This clonotype appeared many times. This chain connects TRBV12-3 or TRBV12-4 to TRBJ1-1, with 7 nucleotides matching TRBD1. The length of the CDR3 is 14 residues. V was clipped by 4 bases and J by 4 bases; unmatched bases: 6. Here the CDR3 reads CASSYAPGGTEAFF. In DNA form, the CDR3 reads TGTGCCAGCAGTTACGCCCCAGGGGGCACTGAAGCTTTCTTT.

The rearrangement links TRBV7-9 to TRBJ2-7; perhaps TRBD1 as D (5 bases). This CDR3 has 14 amino acids. The germline gives CDR1 SEHNR, CDR2 FQNEAQ (reference sequence). V lost 5 bases to trimming and J lost 0 bases, with 11 bases between them. Here the CDR3 reads CASSQSDSSYEQYF. CDR3 sequence (DNA): TGTGCCAGCAGCCAATCTGACAGCTCCTACGAGCAGTACTTC. Looking up the rest from reference TRBV7-9 and TRBJ2-7 gives the full variable domain: DTGVSQNPRHKITKRGQNVTFRCDPISEHNRLYWYRQTLGQGPEFLTYFQNEAQLEKSRLLSDRFSAERPKGSFSTLEIQRTEQGDSAMYLCASSQSDSSYEQYFGPGTRLTVT.

CDR3 amino acids: CASSLGAGLSEAFF. The CDR3 nucleotides are TGTGCCAGCAGTTTAGGGGCAGGGTTGTCTGAAGCTTTCTTT. The chain links TRBV12-3 or TRBV12-4 to TRBJ1-1, with D perhaps matching TRBD1 (5 bases). Trimming shortened V by 1 base and J by 6 bases, and 12 bases separated the two germline ends. This CDR3 comprises 14 residues.

This clonotype was recorded once. V and J are TRBV27 and TRBJ1-1; the D is unclear. The CDR3 is 10 amino acids. Germline-derived CDR1 and CDR2 are MNHEY and SMNVEV (reference sequence). The V end was cut by 6 bases, the J end by 10 bases, with 9 bases between. In DNA form, the CDR3 reads TGTGCCAGCAGCGAGGAGGGAGCTTTCTTT. Translation: CASSEEGAFF.

This clonotype was observed at least ten times. This chain connects TRBV11-2 to TRBJ2-5; D remains unclear. This CDR3 comprises 14 residues. Germline CDR1 reads SGHAT; CDR2 reads FQNNGV. The V end lost 1 base, the J end lost 2 bases, and 8 bases lay between the germline ends. CDR3 sequence: CASSLAGRQETQYF. The CDR3 DNA reads as TGTGCCAGCAGCTTAGCCGGCAGACAAGAGACCCAGTACTTC.